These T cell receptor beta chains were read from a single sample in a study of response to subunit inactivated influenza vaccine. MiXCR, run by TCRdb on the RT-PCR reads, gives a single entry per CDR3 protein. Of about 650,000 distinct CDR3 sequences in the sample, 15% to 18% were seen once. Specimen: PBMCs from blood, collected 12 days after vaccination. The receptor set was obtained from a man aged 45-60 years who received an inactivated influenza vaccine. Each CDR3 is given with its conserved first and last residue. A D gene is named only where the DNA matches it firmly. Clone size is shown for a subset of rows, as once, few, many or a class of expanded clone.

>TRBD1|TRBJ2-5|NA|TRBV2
TGTGCCAGCAGAGCGACAGGGGCCCAAGAGACCCAGTACTTC
CASRATGAQETQYF
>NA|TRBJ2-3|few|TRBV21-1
TGTGCCAGCAGCAAGAATAGCTGTGAGGAGACAGATACGCAGTATTTT
CASSKNSCEETDTQYF
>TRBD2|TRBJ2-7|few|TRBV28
TGTGCCAGCAGTTTATCCGCTAGCGGCCCCTCCTACGAGCAGTACTTC
CASSLSASGPSYEQYF
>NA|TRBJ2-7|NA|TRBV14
TGTGCCAGCAGCCAAGTGGTCTCCACGGGGGAGCAGTACTTC
CASSQVVSTGEQYF
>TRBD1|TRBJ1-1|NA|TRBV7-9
TGTGCCAGCAGCTCCGGACAGGGGATTATTGGGGACACTGAAGCTTTCTTT
CASSSGQGIIGDTEAFF
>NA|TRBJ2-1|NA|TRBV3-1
TGTGCCAGCAGCCAAACAGGGACCTCCTACAATGAGCAGTTCTTC
CASSQTGTSYNEQFF
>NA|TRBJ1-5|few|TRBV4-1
TGCGCCAGCAGCCAAGGTAACAGGGAGGATCAGCCCCAGCATTTT
CASSQGNREDQPQHF
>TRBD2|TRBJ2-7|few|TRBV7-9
TGTGCCAGCAGCTTACATGGACTAGCTTACGAGCAGTACTTC
CASSLHGLAYEQYF
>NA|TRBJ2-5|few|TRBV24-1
TGTGCCACCAGTGACCCTCGGGGTAGCGGAGAGACCCAGTACTTC
CATSDPRGSGETQYF
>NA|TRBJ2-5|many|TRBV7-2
TGTGCCAGCAGCTTAGGTGAACGGGAGACCCAGTACTTC
CASSLGERETQYF
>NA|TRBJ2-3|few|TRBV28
TGTGCCAGCATTAACACAGACTACACAGATACGCAGTATTTT
CASINTDYTDTQYF
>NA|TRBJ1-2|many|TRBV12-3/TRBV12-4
TGTGCCAGCAGTTTGGGGGGGAGATCTAACTATGGCTACACCTTC
CASSLGGRSNYGYTF
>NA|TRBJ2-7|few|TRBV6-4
TGTGCCAGCAGTGATATCTCGGGGCAGCCCTACGAGCAGTACTTC
CASSDISGQPYEQYF
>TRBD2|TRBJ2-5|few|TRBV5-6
TGTGCCAGCAGCATTTACGGACTAGCCCCAGAGACCCAGTACTTC
CASSIYGLAPETQYF
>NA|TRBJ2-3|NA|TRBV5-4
TGTGCCAGCAGCTTGGACTATAGGCGCACAGATACGCAGTATTTT
CASSLDYRRTDTQYF
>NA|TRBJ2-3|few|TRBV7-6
TGTGCCAGCAGCTTACCCCTCCGGGACACAAATACGCAGTATTTT
CASSLPLRDTNTQYF
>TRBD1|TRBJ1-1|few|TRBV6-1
TGTGCCAGCAGTCAAGGGACAGGGGGATCTGAAGCTTTCTTT
CASSQGTGGSEAFF
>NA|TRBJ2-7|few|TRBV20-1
TGCAGTGCAAGGGGGTCCGGGGACCTCTACGAGCAGTACTTC
CSARGSGDLYEQYF
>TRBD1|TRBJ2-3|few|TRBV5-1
TGCGCCAGCAGCCCCCGGACAGGGCCAGATACGCAGTATTTT
CASSPRTGPDTQYF
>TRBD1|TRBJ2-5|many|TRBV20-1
TGCAGTGCGCAAATACCGGGACAGGGGTCCGAGACCCAGTACTTC
CSAQIPGQGSETQYF
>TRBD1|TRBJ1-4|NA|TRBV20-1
TGCAGTGCTAGAGATCTCGGCAGGGGGCTTGATAATGAAAAACTGTTTTTT
CSARDLGRGLDNEKLFF
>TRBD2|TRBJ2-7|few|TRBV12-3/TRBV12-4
TGTGCCAGCAGTTCCAAGACTAGCGGGAGTCCCTACGAGCAGTACTTC
CASSSKTSGSPYEQYF
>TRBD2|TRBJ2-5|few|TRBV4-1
TGCGCCAGCAGCCAAGAGGCCGGGACTAGCGGGTACCAAGAGACCCAGTACTTC
CASSQEAGTSGYQETQYF
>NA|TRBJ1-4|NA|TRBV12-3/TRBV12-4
TGTGCCAGCAGTTTTATTGACCCAACTAATGAAAAACTGTTTTTT
CASSFIDPTNEKLFF
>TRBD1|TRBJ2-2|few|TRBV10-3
TGTGCCATCAATACAGGGGGTGACACCGGGGAGCTGTTTTTT
CAINTGGDTGELFF
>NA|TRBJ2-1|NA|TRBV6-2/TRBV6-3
TGTGCCAGCAGTAACATAGACAGGTCGGAGCAGTTCTTC
CASSNIDRSEQFF
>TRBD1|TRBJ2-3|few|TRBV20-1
TGCAGTGCTCTGGGACAGGTCAGCACAGATACGCAGTATTTT
CSALGQVSTDTQYF
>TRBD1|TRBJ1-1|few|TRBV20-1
TGCAGTGCGACACAGGGGGCGGGACGGGACACTGAAGCTTTCTTT
CSATQGAGRDTEAFF
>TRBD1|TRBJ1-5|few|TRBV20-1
TGCAGTGTTCGGACAGGAGCGGATCAGCCCCAGCATTTT
CSVRTGADQPQHF
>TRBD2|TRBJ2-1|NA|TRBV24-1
TGTGCCACCACTCGAGCGGGGGGTCTCGACAATGAGCAGTTCTTC
CATTRAGGLDNEQFF
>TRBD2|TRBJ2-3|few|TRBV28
TGTGCCAGCAGATACACCCTGACTAGCGGGAGGACTACAAGCACAGATACGCAGTATTTT
CASRYTLTSGRTTSTDTQYF
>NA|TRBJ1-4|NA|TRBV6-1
TGTGCCAGCAGCCACCGACAGGACACGAATGAAAAACTGTTTTTT
CASSHRQDTNEKLFF
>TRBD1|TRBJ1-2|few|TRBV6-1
TGTGCCAGCAGGCGAGACAGGGGTGCTGGCTACACCTTC
CASRRDRGAGYTF
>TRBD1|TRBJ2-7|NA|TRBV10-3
TGTGCCATCAGCATTACAGGGGTTGAGCAGTACTTC
CAISITGVEQYF
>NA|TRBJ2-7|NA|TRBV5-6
TGTGCCAGCAGCTCGTTGATCACGATCAATTACGAGCAGTACTTC
CASSSLITINYEQYF
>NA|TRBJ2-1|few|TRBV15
TGTGCCACCAGCAGAGATTCCGCCGGTAATGAGCAGTTCTTC
CATSRDSAGNEQFF
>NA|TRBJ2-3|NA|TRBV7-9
TGTGCCAGCAGCTTAGACCAGGGGATAGATACGCAGTATTTT
CASSLDQGIDTQYF
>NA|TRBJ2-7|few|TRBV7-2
TGTGCCAGCAGCGAAGGGCGGCTAGCGGAGCAGTACTTC
CASSEGRLAEQYF
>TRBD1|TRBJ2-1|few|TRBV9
TGTGCCAGCAGCGCGGGACAGGGAACGGGTGAGCAGTTCTTC
CASSAGQGTGEQFF
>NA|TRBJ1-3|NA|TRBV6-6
TGTGCCAGCAGTTACTCCCGGGGGGGCCAAATATATTTT
CASSYSRGGQIYF
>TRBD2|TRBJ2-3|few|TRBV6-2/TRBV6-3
TGTGCCAGCACCGGACTAGCGGGGGGGCTTCGGTATTTT
CASTGLAGGLRYF
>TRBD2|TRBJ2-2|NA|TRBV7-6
TGTGCCAGCAGCCAATATCCCGGGACTAGCGCCACCGGGGAGCTGTTTTTT
CASSQYPGTSATGELFF
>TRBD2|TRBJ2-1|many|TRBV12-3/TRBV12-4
TGTGCCAGCAGGCCTACCCTAGCGGGAGCAAACTACAATGAGCAGTTCTTC
CASRPTLAGANYNEQFF
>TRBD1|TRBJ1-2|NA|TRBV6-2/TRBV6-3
TGTGCCAGCAGATCACAGGGGGCTAACTATGGCTACACCTTC
CASRSQGANYGYTF
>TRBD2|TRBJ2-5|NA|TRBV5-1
TGCGCCAGCAGCTTGGGCGTTTCGGCTAGCGGACAAGAGACCCAGTACTTC
CASSLGVSASGQETQYF
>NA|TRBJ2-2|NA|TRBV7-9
TGTGCCAGCAGCTTAGGAGAGGGCACCGGGGAGCTGTTTTTT
CASSLGEGTGELFF
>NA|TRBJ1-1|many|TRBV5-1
TGCGCCAGCAGCTCTTCCGGGATGAACACTGAAGCTTTCTTT
CASSSSGMNTEAFF
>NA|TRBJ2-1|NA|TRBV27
TGTGCCAGCAGTTTTGTCACGGGCCGCCCAGGGACGAATGAGCAGTTCTTC
CASSFVTGRPGTNEQFF
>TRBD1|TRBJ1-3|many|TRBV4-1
TGCGCCAGCAGCCAAATGGACAGGGGGCCAGGAAACACCATATATTTT
CASSQMDRGPGNTIYF